This TCR beta chain stems from a study of shared clonotypes between healthy human individuals (dated by TCRdb to 2018 to 2021). General notes on the study: The cohort included a few men and a couple of women between 18 and 49 years of age. For each donor, CD4 naive and CD4 memory were each run on three plates, CD8 naive on two plates, and CD8 memory on one plate. To increase sequencing depth and limit assay-specific biases, different laboratories used diverse techniques to prepare libraries and sequence TCR repertoires. Per donor, leukapheresis produced somewhere between about 0.9 and 9 billion PBMCs. Blood TCR repertoires of four to six healthy adults were deeply sequenced to estimate repertoire size and the extent of clonotype sharing between individuals.

Comments on this clone: The specificity of this receptor is unknown. No base quality information exists; no much larger clone differs at one position.

V gives up 1 base and J gives up 2 bases, and the segment between their germline ends measures 5 bases. The cysteine opens and the phenylalanine closes a CDR3 of 13 amino acids. The read is trimmed to its CDR3 DNA, 39 bases read in frame from base 1. The germline V gene encodes CDR1 PRHDT and CDR2 FYEKMQ (reference sequence). Using the deep immunoSEQ assay, multiplex PCR amplified TCR CDR3 regions from genomic DNA. Extracted genomic DNA from each cell subset was spread evenly across all wells of several immunoSEQ 96-well plates, with each plate serving as a replicate. For sorted subsets, 200 to 250 ng genomic DNA, equal to 25,000 to 35,000 T cell genomes, was loaded into each replicate PCR. Purified libraries were measured with a Qubit 3.0 fluorometer, size-checked on a Bioanalyzer 2100, and measured again with the KAPA Library Quantification kit. Each immunoSEQ 96-well plate was sequenced on its own single-read 150-cycle Illumina NextSeq 550 flow cell. As for the authors' bioinformatics: Because the immunoSEQ output held only junctional sequences and lacked quality scores, the filtering could not match the filtering applied to full-length reads. Sequences were annotated with PyIR, a Python wrapper for IgBLAST v1.9, using IMGT germline references to assign V/J genes and CDR3. Reads with weak V/J assignments (E-value above 1e-6), missing CDR3, stop codons, out-of-frame junctions, or ambiguous translated residues were removed. A V3J clonotype was defined by an identical inferred V gene, J gene, and CDR3 amino acid sequence. To compute the percentage overlap between repertoires, the number of shared unique clonotypes was divided by the size of the smaller repertoire. Repertoire richness was assessed with RTK rarefaction, the Chao1 estimator, and Recon v2.1 estimates of unobserved clonotypes. OLGA was used to compute generation probabilities for all TCRbeta clonotypes that the gDNA method yielded from a few donors. TCRdb took this table from immuneACCESS and kept in-frame rearrangements with V and J called. Such tables lack part of the clones; where checked against another copy, unresolved V genes explain under half of the gap, and the rest is unexplained. The DNA gave D and trimming, while V, J and clone size come from that table. For this sample there are 2 million to 2.5 million clones; 85% to 95% appear just once. The ten largest account for about 0.39% of the sample.

Results the study describes overall, beyond this receptor: Naive subsets generally had larger estimated clonotype richness than memory subsets did. The genetic and exposure-history diversity represented was limited by the small number of donors. Pairwise subsampling indicated that sequencing depth was expected to affect the degree of clonotype sharing among donors. Compared with non-shared clonotypes, the clonotypes found in all four sorted-subset donors had higher generation probabilities. Sampling was restricted to blood, and TCR repertoires in tissues likely differ from the TCR repertoires found in blood. Across a handful of donors, roughly 5.4% of naive CD4, roughly 3.5% of naive CD8, 2% to 2.5% of memory CD4, and approximately 0.4% of memory CD8 clonotypes were shared. Incomplete sequencing was indicated by rarefaction of sorted-subset datasets, despite the large sequencing depth.

Healthy HIV-negative adults with no recently reported acute infections or vaccinations were included as donors. Every donor was a Caucasian adult living in Nashville, Tennessee, USA. CD4+ T cells were enriched by magnetic negative selection, after which naive cells were positively selected on CD45RA and the negative fraction was taken as the memory subset. After blood collection by leukapheresis, PBMCs were isolated using Ficoll-Histopaque density gradient centrifugation and then cryopreserved in the vapor phase of liquid nitrogen. Analytical flow cytometry was used to check the purity and quantity of each magnetically sorted T cell population. From each sorted fraction, genomic DNA was isolated and quantified by UV absorbance on a Nanodrop 2000c.

The V and J genes are TRBV13 and TRBJ2-5; the D gene assignment is ambiguous. The receptor was derived from a man between 18 and 29 years old in good health. Some clones in this sample may be carry-over from other donors' samples. Material for sequencing was naive CD4+ T cells from PBMCs. Taken with the paper, the label for cell subset or site translates to: CD45RA+ positively selected. The sequenced DNA: TGTGCCAGCAGCTTAGTTGGGCAAGAGACCCAGTACTTC. Translation gives CASSLVGQETQYF.